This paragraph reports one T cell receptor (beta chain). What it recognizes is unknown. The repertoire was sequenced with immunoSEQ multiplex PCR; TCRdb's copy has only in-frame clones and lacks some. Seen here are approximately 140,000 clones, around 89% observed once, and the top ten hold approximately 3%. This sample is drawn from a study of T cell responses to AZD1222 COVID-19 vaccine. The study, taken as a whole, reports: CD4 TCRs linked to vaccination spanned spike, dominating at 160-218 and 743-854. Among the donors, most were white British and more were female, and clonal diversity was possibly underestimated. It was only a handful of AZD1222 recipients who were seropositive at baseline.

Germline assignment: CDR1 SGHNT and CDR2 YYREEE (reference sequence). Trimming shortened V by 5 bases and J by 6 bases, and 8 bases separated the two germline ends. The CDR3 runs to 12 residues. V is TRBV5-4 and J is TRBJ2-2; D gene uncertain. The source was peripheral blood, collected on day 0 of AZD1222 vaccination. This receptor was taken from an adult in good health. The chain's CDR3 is CASSISPGELFF. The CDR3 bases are TGTGCCAGCAGTATATCACCCGGGGAGCTGTTTTTT. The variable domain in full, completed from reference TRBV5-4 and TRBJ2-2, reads ETGVTQSPTHLIKTRGQQVTLRCSSQSGHNTVSWYQQALGQGPQFIFQYYREEENGRGNFPPRFSGLQFPNYSSELNVNALELDDSALYLCASSISPGELFFGEGSRLTVL.